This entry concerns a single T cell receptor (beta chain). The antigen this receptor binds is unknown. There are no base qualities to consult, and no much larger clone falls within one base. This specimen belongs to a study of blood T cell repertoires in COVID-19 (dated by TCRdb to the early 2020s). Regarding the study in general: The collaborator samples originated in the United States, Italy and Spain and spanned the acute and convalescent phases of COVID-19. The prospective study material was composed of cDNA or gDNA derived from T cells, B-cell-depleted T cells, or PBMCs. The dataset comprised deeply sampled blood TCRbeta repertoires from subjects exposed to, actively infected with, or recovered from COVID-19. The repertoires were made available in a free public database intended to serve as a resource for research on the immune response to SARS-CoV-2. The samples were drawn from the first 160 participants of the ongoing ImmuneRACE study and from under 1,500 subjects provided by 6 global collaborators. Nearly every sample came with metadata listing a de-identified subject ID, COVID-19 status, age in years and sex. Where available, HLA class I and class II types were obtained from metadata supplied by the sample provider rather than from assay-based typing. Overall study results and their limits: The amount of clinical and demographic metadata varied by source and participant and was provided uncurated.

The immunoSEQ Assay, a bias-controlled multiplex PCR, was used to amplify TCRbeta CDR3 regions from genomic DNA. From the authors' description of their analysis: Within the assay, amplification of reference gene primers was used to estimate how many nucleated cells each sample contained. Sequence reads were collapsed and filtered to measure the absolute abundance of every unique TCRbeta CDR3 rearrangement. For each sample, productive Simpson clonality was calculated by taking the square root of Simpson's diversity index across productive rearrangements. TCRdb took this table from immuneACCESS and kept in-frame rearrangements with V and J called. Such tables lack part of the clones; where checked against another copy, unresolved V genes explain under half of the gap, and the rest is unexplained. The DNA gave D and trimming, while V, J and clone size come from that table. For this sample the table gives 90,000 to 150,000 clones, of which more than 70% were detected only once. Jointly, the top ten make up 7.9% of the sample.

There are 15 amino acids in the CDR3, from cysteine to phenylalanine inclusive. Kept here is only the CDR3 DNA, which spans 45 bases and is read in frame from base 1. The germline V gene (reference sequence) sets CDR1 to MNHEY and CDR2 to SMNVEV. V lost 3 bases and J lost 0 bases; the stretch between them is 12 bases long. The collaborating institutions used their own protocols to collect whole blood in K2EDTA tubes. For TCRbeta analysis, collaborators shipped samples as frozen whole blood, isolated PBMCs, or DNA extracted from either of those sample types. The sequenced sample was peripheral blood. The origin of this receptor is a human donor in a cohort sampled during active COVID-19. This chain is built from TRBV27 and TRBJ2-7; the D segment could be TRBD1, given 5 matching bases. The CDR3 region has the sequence CASSFQGIGSYEQYF. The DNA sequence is TGTGCCAGCAGTTTCCAGGGAATCGGCTCCTACGAGCAGTACTTC.